This T cell receptor beta chain was obtained from a study of cytomegalovirus exposure and HLA in healthy donors. Study observations and caveats: Across HLA loci, a later analysis found differing TCR association rates, with DRB1 most and HLA-C fewest.

As for this clone: The target antigen is unknown.

A multiplex PCR was run with 60 Vbeta primers and 13 Jbeta primers. Measured with immunoSEQ multiplex PCR; TCRdb has only the in-frame clones, and not every one. The data contain about 170,000 clones, roughly 83% of them singletons. V gave up 7 bases and J gave up 8 bases; unmatched junction bases: 6. This CDR3 contains 13 residues. Germline V CDR1 and CDR2: MNHEY, SVGAGI. Sequenced: PBMCs. The clonotype was recovered from a boy aged 2 to 9 in good health and CMV-seronegative. V is TRBV6-5 and J is TRBJ2-1; 9 bases align to TRBD1. CDR3 protein: CASTGTGFHEQFF. The CDR3 bases are TGTGCCAGCACCGGGACAGGGTTCCATGAGCAGTTCTTC.